The 9 T cell receptor beta chains below come from one sample, sequenced in a study of cytomegalovirus exposure and HLA in healthy donors. PCR used 60 Vbeta primers and 13 Jbeta primers. The table came from immunoSEQ multiplex PCR; TCRdb's copy has only in-frame clones and leaves some out. Altogether more than 130,000 clones are present, about three quarters being singletons, with the ten largest covering 13% to 15%. Source material: PBMCs. Receptors originate from a human donor in good health.

The V and J genes are TRBV7-8 and TRBJ1-5; D gene unclear. Germline CDR1 reads SGHVS; CDR2 reads FQNEAQ. V lost 5 bases and J 2 bases, leaving 13 bases between the germline ends. This CDR3 comprises 15 residues. CDR3 DNA: TGTGCCAGCAGCCCGTCCGGAGGCGGCAATCAGCCCCAGCATTTT. Protein product: CASSPSGGGNQPQHF.

The chain's CDR3 is CASSVDRGRTGELFF. The DNA of the CDR3 is TGTGCCAGCAGCGTAGACAGGGGTCGGACCGGGGAGCTGTTTTTT. This chain connects TRBV7-9 to TRBJ2-2; 8 bases agree with TRBD1. CDR1 is SEHNR, CDR2 FQNEAQ, per germline (reference sequence). There are 15 residues in the CDR3. The J segment lost 5 bases and the V segment lost 5 bases, leaving 7 bases of the junction unmatched.

This clone was seen more than once but under ten times. V is TRBV29-1 and J is TRBJ1-4, with 12 bases matching TRBD1. Germline V gene sequence: CDR1 SQVTM, CDR2 ANQGSEA. V was pared by 6 bases and J by 2 bases, with 10 bases of the junction left unmatched. The CDR3 is 17 amino acids. CDR3 sequence reads: CSVRGPGQGATNEKLFF. The CDR3 DNA is TGCAGCGTCCGTGGACCGGGACAGGGGGCGACTAATGAAAAACTGTTTTTT.

The rearrangement joins TRBV2 to TRBJ1-3; D ambiguous. CDR1 is SNHLY and CDR2 is FYNNEI in the germline V gene. The CDR3 is 13 residues long. Trimming left V 4 bases short and J 4 bases short, with 8 bases between. The CDR3: CASSVREGNTIYF. DNA of the CDR3: TGTGCCAGCAGTGTCCGGGAGGGAAACACCATATATTTT.

The chain carries TRBV11-2 and TRBJ2-3; D call uncertain. This CDR3 region has 14 residues. V shed 5 bases and J shed 2 bases, with 11 bases lying between them. Germline V gene sequence: CDR1 SGHAT, CDR2 FQNNGV. CDR3 DNA sequence: TGTGCCAGCAGCCCTACTGCCCTCACAGATACGCAGTATTTT. It yields the protein CASSPTALTDTQYF.

This chain links TRBV5-1 with TRBJ1-1; tentative D call: TRBD1 (6 bases). CDR3 length: 17 residues. Trimming removed 1 base from V and 2 bases from J, with 18 bases in between. From germline, CDR1 is SGHRS and CDR2 YFSETQ. This CDR3 reads CASSLMGQATTNTEAFF. DNA for the CDR3: TGCGCCAGCAGCTTGATGGGACAAGCGACCACTAACACTGAAGCTTTCTTT.

The V gene is TRBV10-3, the J gene TRBJ2-7; weak D call: TRBD1 (7 bases). The CDR3 consists of 15 residues. The germline V gene encodes CDR1 ENHRY and CDR2 SYGVKD. V was clipped by 6 bases and J by 2 bases, with 17 bases between them. The CDR3 nucleotides read TGTGCCATCAGCGGGGGTGGGGACAGTGCCTACGAGCAGTACTTC. Amino acid sequence: CAISGGGDSAYEQYF.

The chain employs TRBV5-1 and TRBJ2-1, with TRBD2 identical over 7 bases. Per germline, CDR1 SGHRS and CDR2 YFSETQ. There are 15 residues in the CDR3. With 2 bases clipped from V and 0 bases from J, the junction kept 2 bases outside the gene matches. In DNA form, the CDR3 reads TGCGCCAGCAGCTTCGGCGGGAGCTCCTACAATGAGCAGTTCTTC. Residues: CASSFGGSSYNEQFF.

The chain combines TRBV4-2 with TRBJ2-5, with a possible D match to TRBD2 (6 bases). Gene TRBJ2-7 matches the end of the DNA better, so the J call may be wrong. This CDR3 region has 15 residues. Germline-derived CDR1 and CDR2 are LGHNA and YNFKEQ. CDR3 sequence (DNA): TGTGCCAGCAGCCAAGGGAGGGAGGCTGGGTTCGAGCAGTACTTC. It encodes CASSQGREAGFEQYF.